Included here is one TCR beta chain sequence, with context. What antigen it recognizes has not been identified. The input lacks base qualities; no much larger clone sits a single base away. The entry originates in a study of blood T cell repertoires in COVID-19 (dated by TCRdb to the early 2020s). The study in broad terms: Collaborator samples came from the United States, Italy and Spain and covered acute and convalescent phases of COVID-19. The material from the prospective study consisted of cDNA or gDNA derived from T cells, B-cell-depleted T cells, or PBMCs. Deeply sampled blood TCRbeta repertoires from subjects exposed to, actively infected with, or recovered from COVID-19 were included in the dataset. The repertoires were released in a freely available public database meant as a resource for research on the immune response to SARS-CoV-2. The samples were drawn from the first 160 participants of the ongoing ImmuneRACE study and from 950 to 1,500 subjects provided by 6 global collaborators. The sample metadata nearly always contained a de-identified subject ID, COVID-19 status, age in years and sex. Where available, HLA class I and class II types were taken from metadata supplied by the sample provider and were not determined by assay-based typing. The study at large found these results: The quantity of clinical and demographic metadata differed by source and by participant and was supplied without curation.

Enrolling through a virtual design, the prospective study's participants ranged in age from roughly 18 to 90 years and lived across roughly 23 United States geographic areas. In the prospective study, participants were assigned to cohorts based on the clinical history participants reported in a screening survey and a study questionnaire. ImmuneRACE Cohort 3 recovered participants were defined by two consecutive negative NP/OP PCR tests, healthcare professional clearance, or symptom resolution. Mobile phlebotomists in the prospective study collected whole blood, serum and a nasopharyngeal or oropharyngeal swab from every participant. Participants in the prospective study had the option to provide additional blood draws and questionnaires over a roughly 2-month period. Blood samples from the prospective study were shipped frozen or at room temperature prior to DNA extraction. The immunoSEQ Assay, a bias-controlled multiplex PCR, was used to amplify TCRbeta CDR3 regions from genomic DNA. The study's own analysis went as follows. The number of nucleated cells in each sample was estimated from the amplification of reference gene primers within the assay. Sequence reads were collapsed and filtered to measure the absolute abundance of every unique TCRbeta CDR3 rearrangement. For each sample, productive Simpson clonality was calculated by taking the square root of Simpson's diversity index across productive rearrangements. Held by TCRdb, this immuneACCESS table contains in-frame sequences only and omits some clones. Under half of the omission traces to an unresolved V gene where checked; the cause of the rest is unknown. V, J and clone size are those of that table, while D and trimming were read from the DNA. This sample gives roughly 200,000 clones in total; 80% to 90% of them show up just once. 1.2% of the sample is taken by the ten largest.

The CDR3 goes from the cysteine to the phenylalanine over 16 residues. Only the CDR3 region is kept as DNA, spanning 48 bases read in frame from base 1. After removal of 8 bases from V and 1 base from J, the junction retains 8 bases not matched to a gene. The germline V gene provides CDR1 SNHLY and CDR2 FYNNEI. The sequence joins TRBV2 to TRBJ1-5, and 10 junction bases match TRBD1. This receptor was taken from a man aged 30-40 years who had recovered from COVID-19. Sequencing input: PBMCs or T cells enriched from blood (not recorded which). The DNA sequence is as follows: TGTGCCAGCGGAACACAGGGACAGGGGAGCAATCAGCCCCAGCATTTT. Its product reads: CASGTQGQGSNQPQHF.